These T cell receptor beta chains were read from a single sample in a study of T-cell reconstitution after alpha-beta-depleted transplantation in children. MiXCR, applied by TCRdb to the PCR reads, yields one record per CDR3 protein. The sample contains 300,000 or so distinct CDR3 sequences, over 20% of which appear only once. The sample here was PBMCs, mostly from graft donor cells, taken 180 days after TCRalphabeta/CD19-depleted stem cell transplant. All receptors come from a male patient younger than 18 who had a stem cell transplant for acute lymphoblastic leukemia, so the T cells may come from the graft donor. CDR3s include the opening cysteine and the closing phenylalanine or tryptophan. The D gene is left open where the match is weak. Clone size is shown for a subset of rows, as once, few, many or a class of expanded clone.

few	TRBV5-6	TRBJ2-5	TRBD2	CASNRGIAGEGETQYF	TGTGCCAGCAACAGAGGGATAGCGGGAGAAGGAGAGACCCAGTACTTC
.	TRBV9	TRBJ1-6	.	CASSVGKNSPLHF	TGTGCCAGCAGCGTAGGGAAGAATTCACCCCTCCACTTT
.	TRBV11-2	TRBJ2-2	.	CASSLDNGELFF	TGTGCCAGCAGCTTAGATAACGGGGAGCTGTTTTTT
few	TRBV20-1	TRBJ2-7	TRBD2	CSAVRLGLAGSSYEQYF	TGCAGTGCTGTACGACTAGGACTAGCGGGCAGCTCCTACGAGCAGTACTTC
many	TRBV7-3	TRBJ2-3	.	CASSLGLIAGASRYF	TGTGCCAGCAGCTTAGGTCTCATCGCAGGCGCGAGTCGGTATTTT
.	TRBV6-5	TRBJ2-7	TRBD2	CASSRTSYEQYF	TGTGCCAGCAGTCGGACTAGCTACGAGCAGTACTTC
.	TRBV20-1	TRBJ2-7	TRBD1	CSAREVDRGSYEQYF	TGCAGTGCTAGAGAGGTAGACAGGGGATCCTACGAGCAGTACTTC
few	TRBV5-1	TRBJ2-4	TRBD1	CASSQGPTGWGTKNIQYF	TGCGCCAGCAGCCAGGGACCGACAGGGTGGGGAACCAAAAACATTCAGTACTTC
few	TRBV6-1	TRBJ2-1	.	CASSPLGGPNEQFF	TGTGCCAGCAGTCCCTTAGGGGGGCCCAATGAGCAGTTCTTC
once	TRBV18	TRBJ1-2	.	CASSPTGRGGYTF	TGTGCCAGCTCACCCACAGGGCGAGGTGGCTACACCTTC
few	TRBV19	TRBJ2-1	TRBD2	CASTYWGGNEQFF	TGTGCCAGTACCTATTGGGGAGGGAATGAGCAGTTCTTC
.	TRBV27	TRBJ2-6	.	CASSLWGSFGANVLTF	TGTGCCAGCAGTTTATGGGGTTCTTTCGGGGCCAACGTCCTGACTTTC
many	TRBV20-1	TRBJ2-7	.	CSAVRPSFGVYEQYF	TGCAGTGCGGTCAGACCGTCCTTTGGGGTCTACGAGCAGTACTTC
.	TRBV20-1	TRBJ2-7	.	CSAGSQQYF	TGCAGTGCCGGAAGTCAGCAGTACTTC
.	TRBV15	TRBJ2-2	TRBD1	CATSRSRQGVGGELFF	TGTGCCACCAGCAGATCCCGACAGGGCGTAGGCGGGGAGCTGTTTTTT
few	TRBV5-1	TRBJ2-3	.	CASSLIGLQGSSTDTQYF	TGCGCCAGCAGCTTGATAGGCCTACAGGGCAGTTCGACAGATACGCAGTATTTT
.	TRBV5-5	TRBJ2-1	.	CASSLSLRGPYNEQFF	TGTGCCAGCAGCCTGTCCCTAAGGGGCCCCTACAATGAGCAGTTCTTC
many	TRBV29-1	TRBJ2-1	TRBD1	CSGGPDSGRGSYNEQFF	TGCAGCGGTGGTCCGGACTCAGGCAGGGGGTCCTACAATGAGCAGTTCTTC
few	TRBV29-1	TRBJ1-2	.	CSVDRGRGGYTF	TGCAGCGTTGATAGGGGCCGGGGTGGCTACACCTTC
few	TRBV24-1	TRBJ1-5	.	CATSDPRVRQGSPRQPQHF	TGTGCCACCAGTGACCCCCGTGTTAGGCAGGGGAGTCCTCGTCAGCCCCAGCATTTT
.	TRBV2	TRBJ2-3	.	CASSEVLDTQYF	TGTGCCAGCAGTGAAGTTCTGGATACGCAGTATTTT
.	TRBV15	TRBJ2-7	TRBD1	CATSRGTGPSYEQYF	TGTGCCACCAGCAGAGGGACAGGACCCTCCTACGAGCAGTACTTC
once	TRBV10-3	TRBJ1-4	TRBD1	CAISETGATNEKLFF	TGTGCCATCAGTGAAACAGGGGCAACTAATGAAAAACTGTTTTTT
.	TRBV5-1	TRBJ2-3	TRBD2	CASSAGTTRVADTQYF	TGCGCCAGCAGCGCCGGGACTACACGGGTGGCAGATACGCAGTATTTT
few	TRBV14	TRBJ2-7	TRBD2	CASSRTSVEQYF	TGTGCCAGCAGCAGGACTAGCGTTGAGCAGTACTTC
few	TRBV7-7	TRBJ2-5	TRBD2	CASSLVAGREETQYF	TGTGCCAGCAGCTTAGTAGCGGGAAGGGAGGAGACCCAGTACTTC
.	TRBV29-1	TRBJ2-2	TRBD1	CSVEEDRGIGTGELFF	TGCAGCGTTGAAGAGGACAGGGGGATCGGTACCGGGGAGCTGTTTTTT
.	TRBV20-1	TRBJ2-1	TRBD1	CSADAGGAGTEYNEQFF	TGCAGTGCGGACGCAGGGGGCGCCGGGACGGAATACAATGAGCAGTTCTTC
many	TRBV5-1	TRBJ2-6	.	CASSLARAGANVLTF	TGCGCCAGCAGCTTGGCCAGGGCTGGGGCCAACGTCCTGACTTTC
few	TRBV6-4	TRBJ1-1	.	CASRPGTGLPSEAFF	TGTGCCAGCAGGCCCGGAACAGGGCTTCCGTCTGAAGCTTTCTTT
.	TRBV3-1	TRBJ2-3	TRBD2	CASRAGGPADTQYF	TGTGCCAGCAGAGCGGGAGGGCCGGCAGATACGCAGTATTTT
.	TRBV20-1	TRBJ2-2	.	CSALDRSNTGELFF	TGCAGTGCCCTCGACAGGTCGAACACCGGGGAGCTGTTTTTT
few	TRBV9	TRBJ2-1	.	CASSVATPSRSSYNEQFF	TGTGCCAGCAGCGTAGCTACGCCTAGCCGCAGCTCCTACAATGAGCAGTTCTTC